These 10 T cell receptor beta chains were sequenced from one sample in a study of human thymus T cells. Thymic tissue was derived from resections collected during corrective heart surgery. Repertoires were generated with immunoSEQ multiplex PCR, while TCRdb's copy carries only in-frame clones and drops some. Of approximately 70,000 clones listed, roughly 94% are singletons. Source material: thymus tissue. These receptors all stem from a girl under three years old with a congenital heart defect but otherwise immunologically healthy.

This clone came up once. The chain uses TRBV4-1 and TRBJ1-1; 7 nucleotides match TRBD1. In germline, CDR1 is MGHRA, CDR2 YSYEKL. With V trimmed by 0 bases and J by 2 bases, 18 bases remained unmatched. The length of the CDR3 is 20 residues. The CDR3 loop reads CASSQDMVGGTAPLNTEAFF. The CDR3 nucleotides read TGCGCCAGCAGCCAAGATATGGTAGGTGGGACAGCCCCTTTAAACACTGAAGCTTTCTTT.

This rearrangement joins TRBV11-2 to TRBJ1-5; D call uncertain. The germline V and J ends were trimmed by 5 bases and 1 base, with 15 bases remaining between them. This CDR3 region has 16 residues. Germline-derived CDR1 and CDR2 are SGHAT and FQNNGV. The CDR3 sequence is CASSPRADSSNQPQHF. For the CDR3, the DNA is TGTGCCAGCAGCCCAAGGGCAGACTCCAGCAATCAGCCCCAGCATTTT. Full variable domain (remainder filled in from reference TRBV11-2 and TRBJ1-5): EAGVAQSPRYKIIEKRQSVAFWCNPISGHATLYWYQQILGQGPKLLIQFQNNGVVDDSQLPKDRFSAERLKGVDSTLKIQPAKLEDSAVYLCASSPRADSSNQPQHFGDGTRLSIL.

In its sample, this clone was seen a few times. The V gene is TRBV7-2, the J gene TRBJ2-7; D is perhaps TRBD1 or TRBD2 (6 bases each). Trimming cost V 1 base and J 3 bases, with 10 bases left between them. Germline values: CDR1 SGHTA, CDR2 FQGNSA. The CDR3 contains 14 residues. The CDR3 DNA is TGTGCCAGCAGCTTAGTAAAGGGGGGCTACGAGCAGTACTTC. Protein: CASSLVKGGYEQYF.

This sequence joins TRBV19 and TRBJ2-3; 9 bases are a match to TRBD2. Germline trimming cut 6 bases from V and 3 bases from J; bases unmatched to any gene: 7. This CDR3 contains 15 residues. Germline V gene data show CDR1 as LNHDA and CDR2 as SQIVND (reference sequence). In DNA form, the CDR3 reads TGTGCCAGTAGGACTAGCGGAGGCGAGACAGATACGCAGTATTTT. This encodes CASRTSGGETDTQYF.

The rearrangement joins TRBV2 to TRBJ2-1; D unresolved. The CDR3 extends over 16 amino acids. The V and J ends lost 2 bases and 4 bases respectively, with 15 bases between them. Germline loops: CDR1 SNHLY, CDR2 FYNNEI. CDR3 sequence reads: CASSELPAVHYNEQFF. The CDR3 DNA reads TGTGCCAGCAGTGAACTACCGGCGGTACATTACAATGAGCAGTTCTTC.

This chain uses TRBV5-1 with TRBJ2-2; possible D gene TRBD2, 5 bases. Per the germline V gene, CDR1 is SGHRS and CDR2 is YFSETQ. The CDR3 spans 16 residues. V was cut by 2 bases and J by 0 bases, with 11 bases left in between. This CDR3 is CASSLVRGPNTGELFF. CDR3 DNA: TGCGCCAGCAGCTTAGTACGCGGGCCGAACACCGGGGAGCTGTTTTTT. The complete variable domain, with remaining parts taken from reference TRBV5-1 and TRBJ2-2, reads KAGVTQTPRYLIKTRGQQVTLSCSPISGHRSVSWYQQTPGQGLQFLFEYFSETQRNKGNFPGRFSGRQFSNSRSEMNVSTLELGDSALYLCASSLVRGPNTGELFFGEGSRLTVL.

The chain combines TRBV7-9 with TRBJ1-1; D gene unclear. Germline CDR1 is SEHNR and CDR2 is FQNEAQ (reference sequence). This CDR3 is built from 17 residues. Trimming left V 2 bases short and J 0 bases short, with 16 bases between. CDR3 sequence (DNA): TGTGCCAGCAGCTTAAACCGGATAAGCGCCTTGAACACTGAAGCTTTCTTT. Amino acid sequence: CASSLNRISALNTEAFF.

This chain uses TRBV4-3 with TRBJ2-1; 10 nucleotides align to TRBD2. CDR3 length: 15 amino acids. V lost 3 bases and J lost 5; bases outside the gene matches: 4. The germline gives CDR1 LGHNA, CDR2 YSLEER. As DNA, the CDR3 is TGCGCCAGCAGCCATCCACTAGCGGGAAACAATGAGCAGTTCTTC. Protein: CASSHPLAGNNEQFF.

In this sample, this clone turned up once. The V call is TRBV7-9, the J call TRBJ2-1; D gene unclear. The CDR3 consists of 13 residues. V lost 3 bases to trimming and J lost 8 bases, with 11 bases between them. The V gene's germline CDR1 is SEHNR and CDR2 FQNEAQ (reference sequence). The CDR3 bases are TGTGCCAGCAGCTTTAACACCCGTGATGAGCAGTTCTTC. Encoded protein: CASSFNTRDEQFF.

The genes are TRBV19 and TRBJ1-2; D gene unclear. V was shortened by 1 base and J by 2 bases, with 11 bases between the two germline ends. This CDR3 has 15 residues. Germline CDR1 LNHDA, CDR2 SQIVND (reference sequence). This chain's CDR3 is CASSIGESINYGYTF. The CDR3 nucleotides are TGTGCCAGTAGTATAGGGGAGAGTATAAACTATGGCTACACCTTC.